This T cell receptor beta chain was obtained from a study of T-cell reconstitution after alpha-beta-depleted transplantation in children (dated by TCRdb to about 2016). Some background on the complete study: The study quantitatively tracked T-cell immune reconstitution after TCRalphabeta/CD19-depleted allogeneic hematopoietic cell transplantation in children using TCR repertoire profiling. The research as a whole found: The high TCRbeta diversity at day 60 in some patients was ascribed to recipient T cells and intrathymic progenitors that had survived conditioning. About two months after transplant, the apparently early recovery of alphabetaT-cell counts reportedly depended on just several hundred clones that had expanded rapidly and came from non-depleted graft cells. Hyperexpanded clone frequencies declined over subsequent months; after one year, T-cell counts and TCRbeta diversity were mostly attributed to newly produced T cells.

Points on this clonotype: Its target antigen remains unknown. Base qualities are not recorded, but no much larger clone differs from it by a single base.

CDR1 and CDR2 are drawn from the germline V gene: MNHEY, SVGAGI. Including the terminal cysteine and phenylalanine, the CDR3 comprises 14 residues. The entry retains the CDR3 DNA only, 42 bases that are in frame from base 1. The junction shows trimming of 4 bases on V and 2 bases on J, plus 11 bases between the germline ends. The sample's treatment or condition label, in plain terms: allogeneic hematopoietic cell transplantation with graft depleted of TCRalphabeta T cells and CD19 B cells. TCRalphabeta/CD19-depleted allogeneic hematopoietic cell grafts were given to the transplant recipients, all of whom were children. The library was generated by PCR. The instrument given in TCRdb is Illumina HiSeq 2500. TCR library preparation used molecular barcoding, with unique molecular identifiers applied to normalize quantification of the TCRbeta repertoire. The public reads were quality trimmed at Q25 with fastp and then assembled into clones with MiXCR by TCRdb, keeping productive beta chains. Every CDR3 protein is listed once, alongside the most common genes and DNA of its rows. The sample profile shows 480,000 or so distinct CDR3 sequences; under 12% of them were found once. The ten largest account for roughly 2.1% of the sample.

The specimen comprised PBMCs, sampled before TCRalphabeta/CD19-depleted stem cell transplant. The source is a child younger than 10 with inherited bone marrow failure, due to receive a stem cell transplant. The chain was built from TRBV6-5 and TRBJ1-1; a tentative D match to TRBD1 spans 5 bases. The CDR3 protein sequence reads: CASSSGGVNTEAFF. The nucleotide sequence is given as TGTGCCAGCAGTTCGGGAGGGGTTAACACTGAAGCTTTCTTT.